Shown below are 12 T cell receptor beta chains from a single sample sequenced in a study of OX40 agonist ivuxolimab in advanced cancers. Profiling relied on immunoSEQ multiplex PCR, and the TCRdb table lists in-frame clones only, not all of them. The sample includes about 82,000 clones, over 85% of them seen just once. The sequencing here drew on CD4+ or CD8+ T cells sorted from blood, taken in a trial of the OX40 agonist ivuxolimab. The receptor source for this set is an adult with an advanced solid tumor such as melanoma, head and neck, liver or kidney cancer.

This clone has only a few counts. In DNA, the CDR3 is TGTGCTCAGGAGGCTCTGGTCAGCAATCAGCCCCAGCATTTT. Translation gives CAQEALVSNQPQHF. The rearrangement uses TRBV7-9 and TRBJ1-5, with D hard to call. Germline values: CDR1 SEHNR, CDR2 FQNEAQ (reference sequence). This CDR3 spans 14 amino acids.

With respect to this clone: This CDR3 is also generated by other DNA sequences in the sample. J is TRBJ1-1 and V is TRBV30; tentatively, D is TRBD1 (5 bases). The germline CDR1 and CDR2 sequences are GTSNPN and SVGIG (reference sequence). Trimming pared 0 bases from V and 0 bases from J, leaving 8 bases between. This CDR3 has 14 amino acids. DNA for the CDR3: TGTGCCTGGAGTGTAAAGGGGATGAACACTGAAGCTTTCTTT. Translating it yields CAWSVKGMNTEAFF.

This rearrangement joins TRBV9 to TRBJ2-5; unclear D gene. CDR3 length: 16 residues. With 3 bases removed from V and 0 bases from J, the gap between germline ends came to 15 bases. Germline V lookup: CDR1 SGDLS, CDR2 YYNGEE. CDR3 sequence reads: CASSGLDATYQETQYF. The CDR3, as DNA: TGTGCCAGCAGCGGGTTGGACGCAACGTACCAAGAGACCCAGTACTTC. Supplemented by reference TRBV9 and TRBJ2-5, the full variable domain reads DSGVTQTPKHLITATGQRVTLRCSPRSGDLSVYWYQQSLDQGLQFLIQYYNGEERAKGNILERFSAQQFPDLHSELNLSSLELGDSALYFCASSGLDATYQETQYFGPGTRLLVL.

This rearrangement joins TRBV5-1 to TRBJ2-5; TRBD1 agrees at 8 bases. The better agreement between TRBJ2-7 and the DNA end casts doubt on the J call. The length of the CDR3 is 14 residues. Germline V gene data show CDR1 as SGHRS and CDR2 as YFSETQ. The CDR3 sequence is CASSLGQGAYEQYF. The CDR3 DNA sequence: TGCGCCAGCAGCTTGGGGCAGGGGGCTTACGAGCAGTACTTC.

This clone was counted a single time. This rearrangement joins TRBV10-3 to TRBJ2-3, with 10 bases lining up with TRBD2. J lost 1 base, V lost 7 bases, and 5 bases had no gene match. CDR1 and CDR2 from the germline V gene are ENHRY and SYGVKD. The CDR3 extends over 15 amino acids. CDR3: CAIKTSGVGTDTQYF. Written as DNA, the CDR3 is TGTGCCATCAAAACTAGCGGGGTGGGCACAGATACGCAGTATTTT.

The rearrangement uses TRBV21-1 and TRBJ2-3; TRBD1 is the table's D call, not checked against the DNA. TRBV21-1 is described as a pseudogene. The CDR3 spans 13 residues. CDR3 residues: CASSAPGADTQYF. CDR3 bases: TGTGCCAGCAGCGCCCCAGGGGCGGATACGCAGTATTTT.

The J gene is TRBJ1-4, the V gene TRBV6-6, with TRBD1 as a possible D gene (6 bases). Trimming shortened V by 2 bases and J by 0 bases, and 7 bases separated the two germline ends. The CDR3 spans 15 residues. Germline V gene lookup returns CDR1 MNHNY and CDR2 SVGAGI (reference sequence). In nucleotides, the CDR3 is TGTGCCAGCAGTTACAGGGGGGCAACTAATGAAAAACTGTTTTTT. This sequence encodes CASSYRGATNEKLFF.

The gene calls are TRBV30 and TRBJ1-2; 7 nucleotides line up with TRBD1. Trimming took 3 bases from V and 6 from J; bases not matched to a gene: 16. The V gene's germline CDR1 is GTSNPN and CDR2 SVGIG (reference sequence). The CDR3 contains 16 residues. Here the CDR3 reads CAWSERTDRVGDGYTF. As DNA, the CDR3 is TGTGCCTGGAGCGAACGCACTGACAGGGTCGGTGATGGCTACACCTTC.

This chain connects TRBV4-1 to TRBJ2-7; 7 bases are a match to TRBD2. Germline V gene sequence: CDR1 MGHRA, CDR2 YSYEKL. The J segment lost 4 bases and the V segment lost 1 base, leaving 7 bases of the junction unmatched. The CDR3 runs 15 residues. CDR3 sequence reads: CASSQGWDYRYEQYF. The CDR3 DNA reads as TGCGCCAGCAGCCAAGGATGGGACTACCGATACGAGCAGTACTTC.

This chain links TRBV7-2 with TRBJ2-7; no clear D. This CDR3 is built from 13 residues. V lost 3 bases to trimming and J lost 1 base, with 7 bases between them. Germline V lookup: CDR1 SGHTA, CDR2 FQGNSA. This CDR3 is CASSFRASYEQYF. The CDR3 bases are TGTGCCAGCAGCTTCCGGGCTTCCTACGAGCAGTACTTC. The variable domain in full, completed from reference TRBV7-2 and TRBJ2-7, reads GAGVSQSPSNKVTEKGKDVELRCDPISGHTALYWYRQSLGQGLEFLIYFQGNSAPDKSGLPSDRFSAERTGGSVSTLTIQRTQQEDSAVYLCASSFRASYEQYFGPGTRLTVT.

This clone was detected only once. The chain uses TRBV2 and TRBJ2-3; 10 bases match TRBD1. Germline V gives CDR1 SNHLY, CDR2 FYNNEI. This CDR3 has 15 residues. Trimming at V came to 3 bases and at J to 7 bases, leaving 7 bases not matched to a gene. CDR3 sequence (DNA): TGTGCCAGCAGTGAGCGACAGGGGGCTAGCAATACGCAGTATTTT. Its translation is CASSERQGASNTQYF.

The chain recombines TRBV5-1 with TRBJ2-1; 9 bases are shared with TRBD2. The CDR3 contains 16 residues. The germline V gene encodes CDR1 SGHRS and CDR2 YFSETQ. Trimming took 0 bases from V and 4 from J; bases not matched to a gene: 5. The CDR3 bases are TGCGCCAGCAGCTTGGACCCTAGCGGGATTTACAATGAGCAGTTCTTC. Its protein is CASSLDPSGIYNEQFF.